Each of the 9 T cell receptor beta chains below was sequenced from the same sample in a study of shared clonotypes between healthy human individuals. Profiled with immunoSEQ multiplex PCR; TCRdb holds only in-frame clones, not every one. The sample consists of about 680,000 clones, about 90% of them appearing once. Naive CD8 cells, CD45RO-negative and positively selected for CCR7, excluded terminally differentiated effector memory CD45RA+ cells. Specimen: naive CD8+ T cells sorted from blood. These receptors were obtained from a man aged 30 to 39 in good health.

The CDR3 is CASSIGQATYEQYF. The CDR3 DNA reads as TGTGCCAGTAGTATAGGTCAGGCGACCTACGAGCAGTACTTC. The V gene is TRBV19, the J gene TRBJ2-7; D not resolved. The CDR3 has 14 amino acids. The V end lost 1 base, the J end lost 2 bases, and 9 bases lay between the germline ends. CDR1 LNHDA and CDR2 SQIVND come from the germline V gene (reference sequence). Complete variable domain (other parts from reference TRBV19 and TRBJ2-7): DGGITQSPKYLFRKEGQNVTLSCEQNLNHDAMYWYRQDPGQGLRLIYYSQIVNDFQKGDIAEGYSVSREKKESFPLTVTSAQKNPTAFYLCASSIGQATYEQYFGPGTRLTVT.

The chain employs TRBV4-3 and TRBJ2-1; a possible D gene is TRBD2 (5 bases). From germline, CDR1 is LGHNA and CDR2 YSLEER. V gave up 5 bases and J gave up 4 bases, with 12 bases separating them. CDR3 length: 14 amino acids. The CDR3 here is CASSSDYTYNEQFF. In DNA form, the CDR3 reads TGCGCCAGCAGCAGCGACTATACTTACAATGAGCAGTTCTTC.

The chain combines TRBV2 with TRBJ2-7, with D maybe TRBD2 (5 bases). The germline V and J ends were trimmed by 7 bases and 3 bases, with 13 bases remaining between them. CDR1 SNHLY and CDR2 FYNNEI come from the germline V gene. This CDR3 is built from 13 residues. The CDR3 region has the DNA TGTGCCAGCATGGTGGGAGAATACTACGAGCAGTACTTC. Its protein product is CASMVGEYYEQYF.

The chain carries TRBV11-2 and TRBJ2-7; the D is unclear. The V end lost 4 bases, the J end lost 6 bases, and 10 bases lay between the germline ends. The germline V gene encodes CDR1 SGHAT and CDR2 FQNNGV. The CDR3 loop spans 12 amino acids. CDR3: CASSSQESEQYF. In DNA, the CDR3 is TGTGCCAGCAGCTCCCAGGAGTCCGAGCAGTACTTC.

The CDR3 nucleotides read TGTGCCAGCAGCTTAGTATCGGGCCTCAGGACCGACAATGAGCAGTTCTTC. The encoded protein is CASSLVSGLRTDNEQFF. This chain links TRBV11-3 with TRBJ2-1; D is unresolved. Germline lookup yields CDR1 SGHNT and CDR2 YENEEA. With 1 base removed from V and 5 bases from J, the gap between germline ends came to 18 bases. This CDR3 comprises 17 residues.

The CDR3 region is CASSPKRVADYEQYF. The CDR3 DNA reads as TGTGCCAGCAGCCCTAAGAGGGTAGCGGACTACGAGCAGTACTTC. The rearrangement uses TRBV11-2 and TRBJ2-7, with D maybe TRBD2 (6 bases). Germline assignment: CDR1 SGHAT and CDR2 FQNNGV. Trimming took off 5 bases at V and 3 bases at J, with 17 bases between the two ends. There are 15 residues in the CDR3.

CDR3 loop: CASSAHITYEQYF. CDR3 in DNA: TGTGCCAGCAGCGCCCATATTACCTACGAGCAGTACTTC. The chain has TRBV7-9 and TRBJ2-7, with D unresolved. V was trimmed by 5 bases and J by 2 bases, leaving 10 bases between them. There are 13 residues in the CDR3. The germline V gene has CDR1 SEHNR and CDR2 FQNEAQ (reference sequence).

The CDR3 reads CASSLTGGIGDGYTF. The CDR3 DNA sequence: TGTGCCAGCAGTTTAACAGGGGGAATAGGGGATGGCTACACCTTC. The J gene is TRBJ1-2, the V gene TRBV28; TRBD1 matches at 8 bases. Germline CDR1 and CDR2: MDHEN and SYDVKM. The CDR3 has 15 residues. The J segment lost 6 bases and the V segment lost 2 bases, leaving 8 bases of the junction unmatched.

The rearrangement links TRBV30 to TRBJ2-1; D possibly corresponds to TRBD2 (5 bases). Looked up from germline, CDR1 is GTSNPN and CDR2 is SVGIG (reference sequence). Between the trimmed V and J ends, which lost 3 bases and 0 bases, there was a span of 12 bases. The CDR3 spans 15 residues. This chain's CDR3 is CAWSAITSSYNEQFF. For the CDR3, the DNA is TGTGCCTGGAGCGCCATTACTAGCTCCTACAATGAGCAGTTCTTC.